One sample yielded the 23 T cell receptor beta chains listed below, sequenced in a study of blood T cell repertoires in COVID-19 (dated by TCRdb to 2020 to 2021). The library was made by the immunoSEQ multiplex PCR assay. TCRdb took over this immuneACCESS table, retaining in-frame rearrangements with V and J assigned. Such tables are incomplete; in checked studies, under half of the missing clones stem from an unresolved V gene, and the remainder is unexplained. This sample holds 220,000 or so clones; 84% were observed only once. The ten top clones hold approximately 6.6% of the sample. Material for sequencing was PBMCs or T cells enriched from blood (not recorded which). Receptors were obtained from a woman between 35 and 50 years old who had recovered from COVID-19.

The genes are TRBV29-1 and TRBJ1-4; 8 bases align to TRBD1. The V gene's germline CDR1 is SQVTM and CDR2 ANQGSEA. The junction had 6 bases not matched to a gene; V was cut back by 4 bases and J by 8 bases. This CDR3 contains 13 residues. The CDR3 DNA is TGCAGCGTTGTAAGACAGGGGAACGAAAAACTGTTTTTT. Protein: CSVVRQGNEKLFF.

This clone was seen only a few times. V is TRBV3-1 (or the pseudogene TRBV3-2) and J is TRBJ1-6, with unresolved D. The CDR3 is 12 residues long. Deletions cut 2 bases from V and 8 bases from J, with 4 bases between. Germline V lookup: CDR1 LGHDT, CDR2 YNNKEL (reference sequence). CDR3 sequence (DNA): TGTGCCAGCAGCCAACGGGATTCACCCCTCCACTTT. It codes for CASSQRDSPLHF.

The V call is TRBV7-2, the J call TRBJ2-1; D possibly corresponds to TRBD2 (6 bases). The CDR3 is 15 amino acids. Between the trimmed V and J ends, which lost 1 base and 9 bases, there was a span of 16 bases. Per germline, CDR1 SGHTA and CDR2 FQGNSA. As DNA, the CDR3 is TGTGCCAGCAGCTTAGAAGGTTGGGGGGTCAGTGAGCAGTTCTTC. Translating it yields CASSLEGWGVSEQFF.

The chain joins TRBV30 to TRBJ2-3; D is possibly TRBD1 (5 bases). The CDR3 extends over 16 amino acids. Germline lookup yields CDR1 GTSNPN and CDR2 SVGIG (reference sequence). V lost 0 bases, J lost 1 base, and 14 bases lay in between. DNA of the CDR3: TGTGCCTGGAGTGTAGAAGGGGCGCGTGGCACAGATACGCAGTATTTT. Protein product: CAWSVEGARGTDTQYF. Using reference TRBV30 and TRBJ2-3 for the parts outside the CDR3, the full variable domain is SQTIHQWPATLVQPVGSPLSLECTVEGTSNPNLYWYRQAAGRGLQLLFYSVGIGQISSEVPQNLSASRPQDRQFILSSKKLLLSDSGFYLCAWSVEGARGTDTQYFGPGTRLTVL.

This chain connects TRBV12-3 or TRBV12-4 to TRBJ1-3; D ambiguous. V lost 8 bases, J lost 4 bases, and 9 bases lay in between. The CDR3 sequence is 12 residues long. The chain's CDR3 is CASRGLGNTIYF. CDR3 sequence (DNA): TGTGCCAGCCGCGGTCTAGGAAACACCATATATTTT.

This clone has a handful of counts. The CDR3 loop reads CASSPGDKETQYF. CDR3 DNA sequence: TGTGCCAGCTCACCAGGTGACAAAGAGACCCAGTACTTC. The chain uses TRBV18 and TRBJ2-5; D call uncertain. V was trimmed by 2 bases and J by 3 bases, leaving 7 bases between them. The CDR3 extends over 13 amino acids. Germline values: CDR1 KGHSH, CDR2 LQKENI.

The V gene is TRBV20-1, the J gene TRBJ2-7, with 8 positions matching TRBD1. Trimming at V came to 3 bases and at J to 3 bases, leaving 7 bases not matched to a gene. This CDR3 has 14 amino acids. CDR1 is DFQATT, CDR2 SNEGSKA, per germline (reference sequence). The CDR3 is CSASLWDRSYEQYF. The CDR3 DNA is TGCAGTGCTAGTCTTTGGGACAGGAGCTACGAGCAGTACTTC.

V is TRBV5-5 and J is TRBJ2-7; 11 positions match TRBD2. Trimming cost V 3 bases and J 2 bases; bases outside gene matches: 7. Germline CDR1 reads SGHKS; CDR2 reads YYEKEE (reference sequence). The CDR3 is 16 amino acids. CDR3 DNA: TGTGCCAGCAGCTCCATGACTAGCGGGACTCCCTACGAGCAGTACTTC. Encoded protein: CASSSMTSGTPYEQYF.

This chain links TRBV10-3 with TRBJ2-1; D may be TRBD2 (5 bases). CDR1 and CDR2 from the germline V gene are ENHRY and SYGVKD. CDR3 length equals 16 residues. V lost 10 bases and J lost 2, with 21 bases in between. CDR3 amino acids: CATRGLRHGPYNEQFF. The CDR3, as DNA: TGTGCCACCCGAGGGTTGCGGCACGGGCCCTACAATGAGCAGTTCTTC.

The chain joins TRBV7-3 to TRBJ2-5; TRBD2 agrees at 9 bases. V shed 5 bases and J 5 bases; nucleotides not matched to a gene: 6. The length of the CDR3 is 14 residues. From germline, CDR1 is SGHTA and CDR2 FQGTGA. The CDR3 DNA is TGTGCCAGCAGCCTTAGCGGGAGTGGGGAGACCCAGTACTTC. Its translation is CASSLSGSGETQYF.

This chain connects TRBV10-2 to TRBJ1-1, with TRBD1 as a possible D gene (5 bases). V was clipped by 8 bases and J by 0 bases, with 10 bases between them. The CDR3 has 13 residues. Germline V gene data show CDR1 as WSHSY and CDR2 as SAAADI. In DNA form, the CDR3 reads TGCGCCAGCCGGAGGGGAATGAACACTGAAGCTTTCTTT. Protein product: CASRRGMNTEAFF.

The V and J genes are TRBV10-3 and TRBJ1-1; unclear D gene. With 8 bases removed from V and 1 base from J, the gap between germline ends came to 11 bases. Germline values: CDR1 ENHRY, CDR2 SYGVKD. This CDR3 is 13 amino acids long. The CDR3 nucleotides read TGTGCCATCCAACAGTACTCGAACACTGAAGCTTTCTTT. As protein: CAIQQYSNTEAFF.

This clone was counted once. V and J are TRBV6-5 and TRBJ1-6; D is unclear. Germline values: CDR1 MNHEY, CDR2 SVGAGI. This CDR3 region has 13 residues. V was pared by 6 bases and J by 7 bases, with 10 bases between. CDR3 protein: CASRKTVNSPLHF. The CDR3 DNA is TGTGCCAGCAGGAAAACGGTGAATTCACCCCTCCACTTT.

This clone showed up just once. This chain joins TRBV10-3 and TRBJ2-7; D might be TRBD2 (6 bases). CDR3 size: 16 residues. Germline V lookup: CDR1 ENHRY, CDR2 SYGVKD. Deletions cut 3 bases from V and 0 bases from J, with 15 bases between. The CDR3 region has the DNA TGTGCCATCAGTGAAGTCGGCGGGGTCAGCTCCTACGAGCAGTACTTC. It specifies CAISEVGGVSSYEQYF.

The chain joins TRBV6-5 to TRBJ2-7; TRBD2 matches at 14 bases. The CDR3 is 16 amino acids. In germline, CDR1 is MNHEY, CDR2 SVGAGI. After removal of 0 bases from V and 6 bases from J, the junction contained 4 bases not matched to a gene. The CDR3 coding sequence is TGTGCCAGCAGTTACTCGAAGACTAGCGGGAGGGGCGAGCAGTACGTC. The encoded protein is CASSYSKTSGRGEQYV.

The chain carries TRBV28 and TRBJ2-1; 13 nucleotides match TRBD2. The V segment lost 3 bases and the J segment 8 bases; nucleotides outside the gene matches: 7. CDR1 and CDR2 (germline): MDHEN, SYDVKM. The CDR3 loop spans 16 amino acids. The CDR3 loop is CASSLPGLAGADEQFF. The DNA of the CDR3 is TGTGCCAGCAGTTTGCCCGGACTAGCGGGAGCGGATGAGCAGTTCTTC.

The chain carries TRBV19 and TRBJ2-7; possible D gene TRBD2, 6 bases. Trimming stripped 7 bases from V and 2 bases from J, with 15 bases between. The CDR3 runs to 14 residues. The germline V gene encodes CDR1 LNHDA and CDR2 SQIVND (reference sequence). The CDR3, as DNA: TGTGCCAGTACCGGAGGGGTTGGGGCCTACGAGCAGTACTTC. Protein product: CASTGGVGAYEQYF.

V and J are TRBV6-2 or TRBV6-3 and TRBJ1-2; TRBD1 matches 7 bases. CDR1 and CDR2 from the germline V gene are MNHEY and SVGEGT. The CDR3 has 14 residues. V trimming: 5 bases; J trimming: 5 bases; junction bases outside the gene matches: 8. The CDR3 is CASSPGQVPYGYTF. The CDR3 nucleotides are TGTGCCAGCAGTCCCGGACAGGTTCCGTATGGCTACACCTTC.

This clone was seen only a few times. The V and J genes are TRBV29-1 and TRBJ1-1, with 7 bases that match TRBD1. Germline loops: CDR1 SQVTM, CDR2 ANQGSEA. The J segment lost 1 base and the V segment lost 4 bases, leaving 3 bases of the junction unmatched. This CDR3 is built from 13 residues. The CDR3 DNA sequence: TGCAGCGTTGTAAAGGGGGCGAACACTGAAGCTTTCTTT. Protein: CSVVKGANTEAFF.

V is TRBV24-1 and J is TRBJ2-1; TRBD2 matches 16 bases. Germline CDR1 is KGHDR and CDR2 is SFDVKD. Trimming at V came to 2 bases and at J to 7 bases, leaving 4 bases not matched to a gene. The CDR3 sequence is 17 residues long. The CDR3 loop is CATSDSGLAGGPNEQFF. The DNA for the CDR3 is TGTGCCACCAGTGATTCGGGACTAGCGGGAGGGCCGAATGAGCAGTTCTTC.

The rearrangement links TRBV27 to TRBJ1-2; tentative D call: TRBD1 (6 bases). Germline-derived CDR1 and CDR2 are MNHEY and SMNVEV (reference sequence). V was clipped by 6 bases and J by 4 bases, with 15 bases between them. This CDR3 is built from 14 residues. The CDR3 protein is CASSRSQDSYGYTF. CDR3 nucleotides: TGTGCCAGCAGCCGATCGCAGGACAGCTATGGCTACACCTTC.

The V and J genes are TRBV25-1 and TRBJ2-5, with TRBD2 matching over 10 bases. CDR1 and CDR2 (germline): MGHDK, SYGVNS. The J segment lost 4 bases and the V segment lost 2 bases, leaving 4 bases of the junction unmatched. The CDR3 sequence is 15 residues long. The CDR3 loop reads CASSESGRASETQYF. The DNA of the CDR3 is TGTGCCAGCAGTGAAAGCGGGAGGGCCTCAGAGACCCAGTACTTC.

This rearrangement joins TRBV28 to TRBJ2-7, with D possibly being TRBD2 (6 bases). Trimming stripped 4 bases from V and 0 bases from J, with 16 bases between. Germline V CDR1 and CDR2: MDHEN, SYDVKM. The CDR3 has 16 residues. The CDR3 sequence: CASSSPGLISSYEQYF. CDR3 sequence (DNA): TGTGCCAGCAGTTCTCCGGGACTTATCAGCTCCTACGAGCAGTACTTC.